This T cell receptor beta chain derives from a study of blood T cells in healthy people across ages. About the research overall: Through template switching, about one barcoded beta molecule was captured per two T cells, as measured in model experiments. Notes on the study in general: Donor CMV status, an unknown factor, possibly confounded changes in expanded clonotypes.

The second PCR ran about 6 to 11 cycles with a sample-barcoded 5' primer and J-beta primers. TCRdb analysed the 5' RACE reads with MiXCR anew, one entry per CDR3 protein. The data hold 700,000 to 900,000 distinct CDR3 sequences, with roughly 50% observed a single time. Germline values: CDR1 SGHKS, CDR2 YYEKEE (reference sequence). The CDR3 covers 12 residues. Trimming pared 2 bases from V and 6 bases from J, leaving 7 bases between. Turning to this clonotype: Antigen: not known.

This chain joins TRBV5-5 and TRBJ2-3; no clear D. Input material: blood. This TCR was sampled from a man older than 75 in good health. The CDR3 DNA follows: TGTGCCAGCAGCTTCACAAGGGATACGCAGTATTTT. Protein product: CASSFTRDTQYF.